The present T cell receptor delta chain was sequenced within a study of gamma delta lymphoproliferative disorders and STAT genes. Across the study: Gamma-chain libraries were built from at least 50 ng of genomic DNA with the LymphoTrack Dx TCRG Assay. The EuroClonality-NGS protocol was used to prepare delta libraries. Whole-study results and caveats: Public or private status of leukemic clones needs confirmation.

TCRdb reanalyzed the multiplex PCR reads using CATT. The data contain 600 to 850 delta-chain clones, less than 3.5% of them singletons. The receptor sequences were amplified from genomic DNA of peripheral blood mononuclear cells. The control group comprised age- and sex-matched healthy adult blood donors. CDR1 GEAIGNYY and CDR2 EKD come from the germline V gene. The CDR3 runs 13 residues. V was shortened by 1 base and J by 3 bases, with 5 bases between the two germline ends. In regard to this clone: Its target is unknown. Only one base separates this from a far larger clonotype, so it likely reflects a read error. In the same sample, other DNA sequences code for this CDR3.

The chain joins TRDV2 to TRDJ2; D unclear. This receptor was taken from a human donor in good health. The specimen was blood. The CDR3 DNA sequence: TGTGCCTGTGACACTGGAGTGACAGCACAACTCTTCTTT. Protein product: CACDTGVTAQLFF.